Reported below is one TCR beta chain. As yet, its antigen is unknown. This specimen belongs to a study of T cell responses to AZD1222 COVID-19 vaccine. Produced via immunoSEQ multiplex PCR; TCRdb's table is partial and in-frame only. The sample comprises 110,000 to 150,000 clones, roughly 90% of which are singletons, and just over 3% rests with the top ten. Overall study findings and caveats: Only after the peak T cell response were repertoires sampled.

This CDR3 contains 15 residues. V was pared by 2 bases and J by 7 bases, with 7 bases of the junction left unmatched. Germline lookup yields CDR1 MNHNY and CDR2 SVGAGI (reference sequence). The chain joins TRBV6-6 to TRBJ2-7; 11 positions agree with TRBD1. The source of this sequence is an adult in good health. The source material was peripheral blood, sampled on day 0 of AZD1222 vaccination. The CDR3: CASSYNGQGANEQYF. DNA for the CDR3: TGTGCCAGCAGTTACAATGGACAGGGGGCGAATGAGCAGTACTTC.